The rows below give T cell receptor beta chains drawn from one sample of a study of blood T cell repertoires in COVID-19. Some clones are missing from TCRdb's copy, which holds only in-frame ones; the method was immunoSEQ multiplex PCR. Of about 300,000 clones listed, approximately 90% were seen once; the top ten hold approximately 1.8%. The material sequenced was peripheral blood. The receptors stem from a woman in her twenties or thirties with COVID-19, enrolled during active disease. CDR3s include the opening cysteine and the closing phenylalanine or tryptophan. The D gene is left open where the match is weak. Expanded clones get a size class; other rows say once, few or many, or leave the size out.

>TRBJ2-5|TRBV3-1/TRBV3-2|TRBD2|-|13
CASSPIAGAAQYF
TGTGCCAGCAGCCCCATAGCGGGGGCGGCCCAGTACTTC
>TRBJ1-5|TRBV19|-|-|15
CASSPAAGASWPQHF
TGTGCCAGTAGCCCTGCTGCGGGCGCTAGTTGGCCCCAGCATTTT
>TRBJ2-7|TRBV10-3|-|-|15
CAISEGPGGLGEQYF
TGTGCCATCAGTGAAGGTCCAGGGGGACTCGGCGAGCAGTACTTC
>TRBJ2-7|TRBV4-1|-|-|18
CASSQKVGGTGLSYEQYF
TGCGCCAGCAGCCAAAAGGTGGGGGGTACAGGCCTCTCCTACGAGCAGTACTTC
>TRBJ1-2|TRBV2|-|-|11
CASSQNYGYTF
TGTGCCAGCAGCCAGAACTATGGCTACACCTTC
>TRBJ2-1|TRBV3-1/TRBV3-2|TRBD1|-|14
CASSQGQSYNEQFF
TGTGCCAGCAGCCAGGGACAGAGCTACAATGAGCAGTTCTTC
>TRBJ1-4|TRBV10-2|TRBD1|-|14
CASSRTGVGEKLFF
TGCGCCAGCAGTAGGACAGGGGTGGGTGAAAAACTGTTTTTT
>TRBJ2-1|TRBV4-1|-|-|14
CASSQGLAVVEQFF
TGCGCCAGCAGCCAAGGTCTAGCTGTGGTTGAGCAGTTCTTC
>TRBJ2-6|TRBV11-3|-|-|17
CASSLPQSPSGANVLTF
TGTGCCAGCAGCTTACCCCAGTCCCCTTCTGGGGCCAACGTCCTGACTTTC
>TRBJ1-1|TRBV6-1|-|-|14
CASSETGLDTEAFF
TGTGCCAGCAGTGAAACAGGGCTGGACACTGAAGCTTTCTTT
>TRBJ1-2|TRBV10-1|-|-|14
CASSESPANYGYTF
TGCGCCAGCAGTGAGTCTCCAGCTAACTATGGCTACACCTTC
>TRBJ2-5|TRBV3-1/TRBV3-2|TRBD2|once|17
CASSHHGLAGDQETQYF
TGTGCCAGCAGCCACCATGGCCTAGCGGGGGACCAAGAGACCCAGTACTTC
>TRBJ2-5|TRBV11-2|-|-|15
CASSLPDPGVETQYF
TGTGCCAGCAGCTTACCGGACCCGGGAGTGGAGACCCAGTACTTC
>TRBJ1-3|TRBV7-2|-|-|14
CASSLLSSGNTIYF
TGTGCCAGCAGCTTATTGAGCTCTGGAAACACCATATATTTT
>TRBJ1-2|TRBV2|TRBD1|-|14
CASSGYGTGDGYTF
TGTGCCAGCAGTGGGTACGGGACAGGGGATGGCTACACCTTC
>TRBJ1-2|TRBV7-2|-|many|17
CASSLAGGWGPYYGYTF
TGTGCCAGCAGCTTAGCGGGTGGTTGGGGCCCCTATTATGGCTACACCTTC
>TRBJ1-5|TRBV2|-|-|12
CASRSGNQPQHF
TGTGCCAGCAGATCGGGGAACCAGCCCCAGCATTTT
>TRBJ1-2|TRBV5-1|TRBD1|-|14
CASSWEGQGGGYTF
TGCGCCAGCAGCTGGGAGGGACAGGGAGGAGGCTACACCTTC
>TRBJ2-5|TRBV4-1|TRBD1|-|16
CASSQPGTGGKETQYF
TGCGCCAGCAGCCAACCCGGGACAGGGGGCAAGGAGACCCAGTACTTC
>TRBJ1-2|TRBV4-2|TRBD1|once|13
CASSHGQAYGYTF
TGTGCCAGCTCCCATGGACAGGCCTATGGCTACACCTTC
>TRBJ2-7|TRBV7-9|TRBD1|-|16
CASSPIPGQGVYEQYF
TGTGCCAGCAGCCCAATCCCCGGACAGGGGGTCTACGAGCAGTACTTC
>TRBJ1-1|TRBV29-1|-|-|11
CSFRDNTEAFF
TGCAGCTTTAGAGATAACACTGAAGCTTTCTTT
>TRBJ1-5|TRBV5-1|-|once|15
CASSLTSGGGQPQHF
TGCGCCAGCAGCTTGACAAGCGGGGGGGGTCAGCCCCAGCATTTT
>TRBJ1-5|TRBV7-6|TRBD1|-|15
CASSPGTVSNQPQHF
TGTGCCAGCAGCCCGGGGACAGTTAGCAATCAGCCCCAGCATTTT
>TRBJ1-2|TRBV28|TRBD1|-|16
CASSPRTGTYYYGYTF
TGTGCCAGCAGCCCTAGGACAGGGACTTATTACTATGGCTACACCTTC
>TRBJ2-5|TRBV18|-|-|14
CASSPLPGQETQYF
TGTGCCAGCTCACCGTTGCCCGGGCAAGAGACCCAGTACTTC
>TRBJ1-4|TRBV6-5|-|-|14
CASDRGREEEKLFF
TGTGCCAGCGATCGGGGGCGGGAGGAGGAAAAACTGTTTTTT
>TRBJ2-2|TRBV5-1|TRBD1|-|17
CASTNPQGAITTGELFF
TGCGCCAGCACCAATCCACAGGGGGCTATTACCACCGGGGAGCTGTTTTTT
>TRBJ2-1|TRBV5-4|-|-|16
CASSLGGPSSYNEQFF
TGTGCCAGCAGCTTGGGGGGCCCGAGCTCCTACAATGAGCAGTTCTTC
>TRBJ1-1|TRBV6-5|TRBD1|-|14
CASRRGTGDTEAFF
TGTGCCAGCAGGCGGGGGACAGGGGACACTGAAGCTTTCTTT
>TRBJ1-1|TRBV6-5|-|-|14
CASSYGGVGTEAFF
TGTGCCAGCAGTTACGGAGGGGTAGGGACTGAAGCTTTCTTT
>TRBJ2-7|TRBV6-5|-|-|13
CASRPDSSYEQYF
TGTGCCAGCAGACCCGACAGTTCCTACGAGCAGTACTTC
>TRBJ2-7|TRBV30|TRBD2|few|11
CAWSVRSGVLF
TGTGCCTGGAGTGTACGTAGCGGGGTCCTTTTC
>TRBJ1-1|TRBV5-1|-|-|15
CASSGRAAGDTEAFF
TGCGCCAGCAGCGGCCGGGCAGCGGGGGACACTGAAGCTTTCTTT
>TRBJ2-1|TRBV11-3|-|-|14
CASSSRAENNEQFF
TGTGCCAGCAGCTCACGCGCGGAAAACAATGAGCAGTTCTTC
>TRBJ2-1|TRBV10-3|TRBD2|-|14
CAISEAGSNNEQFF
TGTGCCATCAGTGAAGCGGGGTCCAACAATGAGCAGTTCTTC
>TRBJ2-2|TRBV30|TRBD1|-|13
CAWRGTGTGELFF
TGTGCCTGGAGGGGGACAGGGACCGGGGAGCTGTTTTTT
>TRBJ2-2|TRBV3-1/TRBV3-2|-|-|13
CASSQDVSGELFF
TGTGCCAGCAGCCAAGATGTGAGCGGGGAGCTGTTTTTT
>TRBJ2-5|TRBV1|-|-|17
CTSSQARDEEAGGTQYF
TGCACCAGCAGCCAAGCCAGGGACGAGGAGGCGGGGGGGACCCAGTACTTC
>TRBJ1-1|TRBV7-7|TRBD1|-|13
CASSYTTGTEAFF
TGTGCCAGCAGTTACACGACAGGGACTGAAGCTTTCTTT
>TRBJ1-1|TRBV10-3|-|once|14
CAISDSGGYTEAFF
TGTGCCATCAGTGACTCCGGAGGGTACACTGAAGCTTTCTTT
>TRBJ2-7|TRBV10-2|TRBD2|few|14
CASRTSGGSYEQYF
TGCGCCAGCAGAACTAGCGGGGGGTCCTACGAGCAGTACTTC
>TRBJ2-1|TRBV6-6|-|-|14
CASSYSSTDNEQFF
TGTGCCAGCAGTTACTCTTCCACAGACAATGAGCAGTTCTTC
>TRBJ2-2|TRBV6-5|-|-|11
CASRRGGELFF
TGTGCCAGCAGGAGGGGGGGCGAGCTGTTTTTT
>TRBJ1-2|TRBV2|-|-|12
CASSPGDYGYTF
TGTGCCAGCAGTCCAGGGGACTATGGCTACACCTTC
>TRBJ1-2|TRBV7-8|-|-|14
CASSLGSTNYGYTF
TGTGCCAGCAGCTTAGGTTCCACTAACTATGGCTACACCTTC
>TRBJ1-5|TRBV29-1|-|once|13
CSATDSYNQPQHF
TGCAGCGCTACTGACAGCTACAATCAGCCCCAGCATTTT
>TRBJ2-5|TRBV6-2/TRBV6-3|TRBD2|-|14
CASSYGTSQGTQYF
TGTGCCAGCAGTTACGGGACTAGCCAGGGGACCCAGTACTTC
>TRBJ1-1|TRBV21-1|-|-|16
CASSKARDRANTEAFF
TGTGCCAGCAGCAAAGCTCGGGACAGGGCGAACACTGAAGCTTTCTTT
>TRBJ2-1|TRBV6-1|-|-|17
CASSEARRGMTRNEQFF
TGTGCCAGCAGTGAAGCCCGGCGGGGAATGACTCGTAATGAGCAGTTCTTC
>TRBJ1-5|TRBV6-1|TRBD1|-|15
CASSELGTGNQPQHF
TGTGCCAGCAGTGAACTGGGGACAGGCAATCAGCCCCAGCATTTT
>TRBJ1-1|TRBV15|-|-|12
CATSTPGTEAFF
TGTGCCACCAGCACCCCGGGGACTGAAGCTTTCTTT
>TRBJ2-2|TRBV5-1|TRBD2|-|17
CASSLESTSGGRGELFF
TGCGCCAGCAGCTTGGAGTCGACTAGCGGGGGGCGCGGGGAGCTGTTTTTT
>TRBJ1-2|TRBV24-1|-|-|13
CATSDRGSYGYTF
TGTGCCACCAGTGACAGGGGTTCCTATGGCTACACCTTC
>TRBJ1-2|TRBV5-4|-|-|14
CASTQGGEIYGYTF
TGTGCCAGCACACAAGGGGGAGAAATCTATGGCTACACCTTC